What follows are 22 T cell receptor beta chains derived from one specimen sequenced in a study of blood T cell repertoires in COVID-19. Repertoires were generated with immunoSEQ multiplex PCR, while TCRdb's copy carries only in-frame clones and drops some. The sample consists of 200,000 to 250,000 clones, about 80% of them appearing once. Specimen: PBMCs or T cells enriched from blood (not recorded which). The source is a woman aged 40 to 50 with acute COVID-19.

The gene calls are TRBV30 and TRBJ1-2, with 10 bases identical to TRBD1. CDR3 length: 16 residues. Germline V gene lookup returns CDR1 GTSNPN and CDR2 SVGIG (reference sequence). V lost 0 bases to trimming and J lost 4 bases; unmatched junction nucleotides: 8. CDR3 sequence: CAWSVGTGAPLYGYTF. The CDR3 DNA reads as TGTGCCTGGAGTGTCGGGACAGGGGCTCCCCTCTATGGCTACACCTTC.

The rearrangement uses TRBV11-2 and TRBJ1-4, with D hard to call. V dropped 3 bases and J dropped 2 bases, with 4 bases sitting between them. Germline CDR1 SGHAT, CDR2 FQNNGV. The CDR3 runs 13 residues. CDR3 coding DNA: TGTGCCAGCAGCTTTCAGACTAATGAAAAACTGTTTTTT. Protein sequence: CASSFQTNEKLFF.

The chain employs TRBV28 and TRBJ1-3; unclear D gene. CDR3 length: 14 residues. Trimming left V 7 bases short and J 0 bases short, with 10 bases between. Per germline, CDR1 MDHEN and CDR2 SYDVKM. In DNA form, the CDR3 reads TGTGCCAGCACTGACTCGATCTCTGGAAACACCATATATTTT. Translating it yields CASTDSISGNTIYF.

The chain is built from TRBV30 and TRBJ1-3, with 9 bases fitting TRBD1. The CDR3 spans 15 residues. Germline V gene sequence: CDR1 GTSNPN, CDR2 SVGIG (reference sequence). J was trimmed by 0 bases and V by 4 bases; bases with no gene match: 4. The CDR3 DNA sequence: TGTGCCTGGACTAGGGACAGGGTCTCTGGAAACACCATATATTTT. This gives the protein CAWTRDRVSGNTIYF.

The rearrangement links TRBV10-3 to TRBJ2-7; 9 positions agree with TRBD1. V shed 6 bases, J shed 5 bases, and the junction held 5 bases outside the gene matches. CDR1 and CDR2 (germline): ENHRY, SYGVKD. CDR3 length equals 13 residues. As DNA, the CDR3 is TGTGCCATCAGAGACAGGGGGGAGGACGAGCAGTACTTC. As protein: CAIRDRGEDEQYF.

The V call is TRBV28, the J call TRBJ1-2, with D perhaps TRBD1 (6 bases). V was pared by 6 bases and J by 3 bases, with 20 bases between. The germline gives CDR1 MDHEN, CDR2 SYDVKM. This CDR3 is 16 amino acids long. The CDR3 spells CASSPLLGANHYGYTF. DNA of the CDR3: TGTGCCAGCAGCCCCCTCTTGGGGGCGAACCACTATGGCTACACCTTC.

The V call is TRBV28, the J call TRBJ2-7; weak D call: TRBD1 (6 bases). The CDR3 sequence is 12 residues long. Germline assignment: CDR1 MDHEN and CDR2 SYDVKM. Trimming stripped 7 bases from V and 2 bases from J, with 9 bases between. CDR3 in amino acids: CASKQGPYEQYF. The CDR3 DNA reads as TGTGCCAGCAAACAGGGTCCCTACGAGCAGTACTTC.

This chain uses TRBV15 with TRBJ2-1; D may be TRBD2 (5 bases). CDR1 and CDR2 from the germline V gene are LNHNV and YYDKDF (reference sequence). This CDR3 has 15 residues. Trimming took off 0 bases at V and 9 bases at J, with 15 bases between the two ends. The CDR3: CATSRDLASSGEQFF. The DNA for the CDR3 is TGTGCCACCAGCAGAGATCTGGCTAGCAGCGGTGAGCAGTTCTTC.

As DNA, the CDR3 is TGTGCCAGCAGTTTAGGTCGGCTAGTCGGGACTGAAGCTTTCTTT. Translation gives CASSLGRLVGTEAFF. The rearrangement uses TRBV28 and TRBJ1-1; D call uncertain. Trimming took off 2 bases at V and 5 bases at J, with 15 bases between the two ends. The CDR3 is made up of 15 amino acids. The germline V gene encodes CDR1 MDHEN and CDR2 SYDVKM.

The V and J genes are TRBV7-8 and TRBJ1-2; 8 bases line up with TRBD1. Trimming took 5 bases from V and 1 from J; bases not matched to a gene: 3. The length of the CDR3 is 14 residues. The germline V gene encodes CDR1 SGHVS and CDR2 FQNEAQ. CDR3 nucleotide sequence: TGTGCCAGCAGCCCCGGACAGGGTAACTATGGCTACACCTTC. Translated: CASSPGQGNYGYTF.

This clone appeared once. The chain combines TRBV3-1 (or the pseudogene TRBV3-2) with TRBJ2-1; 10 positions match TRBD2. The V segment lost 3 bases and the J segment 0 bases; nucleotides outside the gene matches: 11. Per germline, CDR1 LGHDT and CDR2 YNNKEL (reference sequence). The CDR3 spans 19 residues. CDR3 bases: TGTGCCAGCAGCCATTCTGGACTAGCGGTTTCGAGCTCCTACAATGAGCAGTTCTTC. This encodes CASSHSGLAVSSSYNEQFF.

This clone was detected only a few times. J is TRBJ1-1 and V is TRBV10-2, with D maybe TRBD1 (5 bases). Germline V CDR1 and CDR2: WSHSY, SAAADI. V lost 3 bases, J lost 7 bases, and 12 bases lay in between. The CDR3 has 13 residues. The CDR3 coding sequence is TGCGCCAGCAGTGATGGGGGGTTGTTTGAAGCTTTCTTT. Its protein is CASSDGGLFEAFF.

This clone has a single count. The rearrangement links TRBV4-1 to TRBJ1-2, with 9 bases lining up with TRBD1. Germline loops: CDR1 MGHRA, CDR2 YSYEKL. Germline trimming cut 4 bases from V and 6 bases from J; bases unmatched to any gene: 9. CDR3 length: 15 amino acids. The DNA for the CDR3 is TGCGCCAGCAGCCCCACGGGGACAGGGCTAGATGGCTACACCTTC. Translating gives CASSPTGTGLDGYTF.

This clone was seen only once. J is TRBJ1-2 and V is TRBV7-9, with TRBD1 matching 8 bases. Trimming at V came to 1 base and at J to 8 bases, leaving 6 bases not matched to a gene. Germline V lookup: CDR1 SEHNR, CDR2 FQNEAQ (reference sequence). This CDR3 contains 14 residues. The CDR3 loop reads CASSLGTGSEGYTF. The CDR3 coding sequence is TGTGCCAGCAGCTTAGGGACAGGGTCCGAGGGCTACACCTTC.

The V and J genes are TRBV3-1 (or the pseudogene TRBV3-2) and TRBJ2-2, with 9 bases fitting TRBD2. CDR3 size: 16 residues. V was clipped by 4 bases and J by 7 bases; unmatched bases: 10. Germline lookup yields CDR1 LGHDT and CDR2 YNNKEL (reference sequence). CDR3 in amino acids: CASSRLAGVSGGELFF. CDR3 DNA sequence: TGTGCCAGCAGCCGCTTAGCGGGAGTATCGGGCGGGGAGCTGTTTTTT.

The J gene is TRBJ1-3, the V gene TRBV10-2, with 8 bases matching TRBD1. The V gene end was trimmed by 2 bases and the J gene end by 4 bases; junction bases not matched to a gene: 4. The CDR3 contains 15 residues. Germline values: CDR1 WSHSY, CDR2 SAAADI. CDR3: CASSEGQGGGNTIYF. CDR3 in DNA: TGCGCCAGCAGTGAGGGACAGGGCGGCGGAAACACCATATATTTT.

The chain carries TRBV4-3 and TRBJ2-1; 7 bases line up with TRBD1. Germline lookup yields CDR1 LGHNA and CDR2 YSLEER. Trimming took 4 bases from V and 0 from J; bases not matched to a gene: 3. CDR3 length: 15 residues. Written as DNA, the CDR3 is TGCGCCAGCAGCCCGGGACAGAGCTCCTACAATGAGCAGTTCTTC. Its translation: CASSPGQSSYNEQFF.

The V and J genes are TRBV18 and TRBJ2-1; D may be TRBD1 (5 bases). Germline loops: CDR1 KGHSH, CDR2 LQKENI. The V end was cut by 6 bases, the J end by 6 bases, with 15 bases between. The length of the CDR3 is 14 residues. For the CDR3, the DNA is TGTGCCAGCTCGCGGCCTCAGGGAAGCAATGAGCAGTTCTTC. This encodes CASSRPQGSNEQFF.

This clone was observed a few times. One end of the junction fails to match germline, which may point to a read error. V usage is TRBV5-1 and J usage is TRBJ2-1; 7 bases fit TRBD2. CDR1 and CDR2 (germline): SGHRS, YFSETQ. The CDR3 totals 14 residues. DNA for the CDR3: TGCGCCAGCAGCTTGGGGGCCGAGGCGGGGGTCCCCATCTTC. Its translation is CASSLGAEAGVPIF.

This rearrangement joins TRBV12-3 or TRBV12-4 to TRBJ1-2; no clear D. V lost 6 bases, J lost 0 bases, and 8 bases lay in between. CDR3 length: 13 amino acids. The CDR3 region is CASSIQTNYGYTF. CDR3 bases: TGTGCCAGCAGCATACAGACTAACTATGGCTACACCTTC.

V usage is TRBV7-9 and J usage is TRBJ2-5; 11 nucleotides align to TRBD2. Per the germline V gene, CDR1 is SEHNR and CDR2 is FQNEAQ (reference sequence). V lost 3 bases and J lost 0; bases outside the gene matches: 6. There are 17 residues in the CDR3. The CDR3 DNA sequence: TGTGCCAGCAGCTTGCTAGCGGGGGGATTGTACCAAGAGACCCAGTACTTC. Translating gives CASSLLAGGLYQETQYF.

The CDR3 coding sequence is TGCGCCACCCTGGACAGGGCGTACTCCTACAATGAGCAGTTCTTC. It encodes CATLDRAYSYNEQFF. The V gene is TRBV10-2, the J gene TRBJ2-1; 8 positions match TRBD1. V gave up 10 bases and J gave up 0 bases; unmatched junction bases: 8. There are 15 residues in the CDR3. Per the germline V gene, CDR1 is WSHSY and CDR2 is SAAADI.